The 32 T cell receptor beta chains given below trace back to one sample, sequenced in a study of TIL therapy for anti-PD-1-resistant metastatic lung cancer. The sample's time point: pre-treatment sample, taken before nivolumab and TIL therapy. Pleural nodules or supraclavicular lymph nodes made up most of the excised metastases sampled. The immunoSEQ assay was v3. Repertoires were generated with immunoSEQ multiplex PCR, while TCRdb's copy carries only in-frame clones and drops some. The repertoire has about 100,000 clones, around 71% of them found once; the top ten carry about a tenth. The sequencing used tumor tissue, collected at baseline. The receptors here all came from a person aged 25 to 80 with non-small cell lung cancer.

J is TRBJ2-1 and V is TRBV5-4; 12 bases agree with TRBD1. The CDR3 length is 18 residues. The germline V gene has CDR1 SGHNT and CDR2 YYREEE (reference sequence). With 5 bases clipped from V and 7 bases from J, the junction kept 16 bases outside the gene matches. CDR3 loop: CASRSGTGGPAFRNEQFF. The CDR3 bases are TGTGCCAGCAGATCCGGGACAGGGGGCCCGGCATTTAGGAATGAGCAGTTCTTC. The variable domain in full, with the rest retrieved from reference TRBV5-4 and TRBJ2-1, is ETGVTQSPTHLIKTRGQQVTLRCSSQSGHNTVSWYQQALGQGPQFIFQYYREEENGRGNFPPRFSGLQFPNYSSELNVNALELDDSALYLCASRSGTGGPAFRNEQFFGPGTRLTVL.

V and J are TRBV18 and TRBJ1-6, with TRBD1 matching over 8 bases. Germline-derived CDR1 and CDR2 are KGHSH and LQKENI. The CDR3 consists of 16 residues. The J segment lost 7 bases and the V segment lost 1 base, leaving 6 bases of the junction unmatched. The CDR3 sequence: CASSPLETGGNSPLHF. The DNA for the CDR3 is TGTGCCAGCTCACCACTCGAAACAGGGGGAAATTCACCCCTCCACTTT.

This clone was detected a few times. The CDR3 nucleotides read TGTGCCAGCAGCTTAGCCGGGACAGCCTATGGCTACACCTTC. It is translated as CASSLAGTAYGYTF. The rearrangement uses TRBV5-5 and TRBJ1-2, with 7 nucleotides matching TRBD1. This CDR3 spans 14 amino acids. Losses at the gene ends were 2 bases for V and 4 bases for J; bases not matched to a gene: 5. Germline CDR1 and CDR2: SGHKS and YYEKEE (reference sequence).

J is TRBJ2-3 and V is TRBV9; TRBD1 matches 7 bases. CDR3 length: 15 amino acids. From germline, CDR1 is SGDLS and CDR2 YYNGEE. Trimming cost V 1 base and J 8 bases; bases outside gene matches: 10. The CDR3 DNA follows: TGTGCCAGCAGCGTATTTGGGACAGATGACAGTACGCAGTATTTT. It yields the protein CASSVFGTDDSTQYF.

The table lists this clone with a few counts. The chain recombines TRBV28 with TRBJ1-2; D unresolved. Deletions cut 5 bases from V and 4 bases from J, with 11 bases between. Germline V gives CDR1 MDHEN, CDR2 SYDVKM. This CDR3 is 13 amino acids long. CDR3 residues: CASSTQPAYGYTF. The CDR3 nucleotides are TGTGCCAGCAGTACCCAGCCAGCCTATGGCTACACCTTC.

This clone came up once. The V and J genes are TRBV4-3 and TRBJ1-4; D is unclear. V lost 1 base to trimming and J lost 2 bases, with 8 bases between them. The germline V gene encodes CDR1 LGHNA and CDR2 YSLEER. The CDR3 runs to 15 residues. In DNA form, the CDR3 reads TGCGCCAGCAGCCAAGCGGCGGAGACTAATGAAAAACTGTTTTTT. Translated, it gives CASSQAAETNEKLFF.

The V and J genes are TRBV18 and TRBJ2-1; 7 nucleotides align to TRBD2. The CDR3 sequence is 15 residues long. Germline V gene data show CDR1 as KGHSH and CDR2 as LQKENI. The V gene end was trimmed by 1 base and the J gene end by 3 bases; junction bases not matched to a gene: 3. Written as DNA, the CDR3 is TGTGCCAGCTCACCACGAAGCGGGATCTACAATGAGCAGTTCTTC. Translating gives CASSPRSGIYNEQFF.

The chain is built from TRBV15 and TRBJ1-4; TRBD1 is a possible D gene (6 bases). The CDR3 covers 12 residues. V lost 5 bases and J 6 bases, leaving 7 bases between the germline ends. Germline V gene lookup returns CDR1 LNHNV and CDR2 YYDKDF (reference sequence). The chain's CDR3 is CATSQGYEKLFF. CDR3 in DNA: TGTGCCACCAGCCAGGGGTATGAAAAACTGTTTTTT.

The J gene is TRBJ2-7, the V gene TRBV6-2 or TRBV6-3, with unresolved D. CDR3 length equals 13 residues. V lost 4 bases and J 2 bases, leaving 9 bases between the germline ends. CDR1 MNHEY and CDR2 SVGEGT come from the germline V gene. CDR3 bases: TGTGCCAGCAGTTCTCAAGCCCCCTACGAGCAGTACTTC. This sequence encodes CASSSQAPYEQYF.

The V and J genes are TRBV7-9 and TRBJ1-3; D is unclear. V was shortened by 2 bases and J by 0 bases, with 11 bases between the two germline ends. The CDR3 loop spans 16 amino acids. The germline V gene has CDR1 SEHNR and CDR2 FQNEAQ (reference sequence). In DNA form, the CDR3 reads TGTGCCAGCAGCTTAAGCTCCAGGACCTCTGGAAACACCATATATTTT. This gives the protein CASSLSSRTSGNTIYF.

The CDR3 here is CASSLGHPEGRYGYTF. DNA of the CDR3: TGTGCCAGCAGCTTAGGTCACCCGGAAGGGCGCTATGGCTACACCTTC. This chain uses TRBV7-2 with TRBJ1-2; D call uncertain. The CDR3 sequence is 16 residues long. CDR1 is SGHTA, CDR2 FQGNSA, per germline. The V gene lost 1 base and the J gene lost 4 bases, with 16 bases spanning the gap.

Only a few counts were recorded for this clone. CDR3 residues: CASSYSGQHHTEAFF. The DNA of the CDR3 is TGTGCCAGCAGTTACTCAGGGCAGCACCACACTGAAGCTTTCTTT. This chain connects TRBV6-5 to TRBJ1-1; D remains unclear. This CDR3 region has 15 residues. CDR1 MNHEY and CDR2 SVGAGI come from the germline V gene. Trimming cost V 0 bases and J 3 bases, with 11 bases left between them.

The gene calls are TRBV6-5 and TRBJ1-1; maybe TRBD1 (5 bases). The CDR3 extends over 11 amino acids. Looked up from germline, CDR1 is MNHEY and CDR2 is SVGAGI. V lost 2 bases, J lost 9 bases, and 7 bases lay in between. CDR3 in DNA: TGTGCCAGCAGTTACAAGGACAAAGCTTTCTTT. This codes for CASSYKDKAFF.

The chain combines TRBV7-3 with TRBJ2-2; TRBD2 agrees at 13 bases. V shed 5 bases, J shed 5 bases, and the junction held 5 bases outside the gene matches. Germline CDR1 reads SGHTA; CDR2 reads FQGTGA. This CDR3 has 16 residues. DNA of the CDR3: TGTGCCAGCAGCCCGGGACTAGCGGGGACGACCGGGGAGCTGTTTTTT. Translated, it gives CASSPGLAGTTGELFF.

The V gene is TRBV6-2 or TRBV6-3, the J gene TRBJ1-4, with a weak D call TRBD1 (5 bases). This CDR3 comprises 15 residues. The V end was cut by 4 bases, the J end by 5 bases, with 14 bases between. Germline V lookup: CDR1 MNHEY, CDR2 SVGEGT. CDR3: CASSLTGTANEKLFF. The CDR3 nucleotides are TGTGCCAGCAGTTTAACCGGGACGGCGAATGAAAAACTGTTTTTT.

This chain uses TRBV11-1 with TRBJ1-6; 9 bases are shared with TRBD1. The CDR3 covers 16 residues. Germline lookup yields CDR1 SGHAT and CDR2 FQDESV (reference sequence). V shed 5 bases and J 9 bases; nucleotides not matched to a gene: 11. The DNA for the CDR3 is TGTGCCAGCAGCCAAGGGTCGGGACAGGGAGCTTCACCCCTCCACTTT. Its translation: CASSQGSGQGASPLHF.

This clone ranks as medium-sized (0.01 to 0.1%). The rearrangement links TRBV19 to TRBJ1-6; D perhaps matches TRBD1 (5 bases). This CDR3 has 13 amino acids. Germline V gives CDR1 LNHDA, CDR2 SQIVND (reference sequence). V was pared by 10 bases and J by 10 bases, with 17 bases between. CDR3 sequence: CATRDPGRSPLHF. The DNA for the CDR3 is TGTGCCACCAGGGATCCCGGCAGGTCACCCCTCCACTTT.

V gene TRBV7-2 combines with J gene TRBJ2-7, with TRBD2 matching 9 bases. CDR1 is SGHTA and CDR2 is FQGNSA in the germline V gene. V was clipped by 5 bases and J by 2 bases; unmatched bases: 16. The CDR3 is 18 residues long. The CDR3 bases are TGTGCCAGCAGCCCCCGGACTAGGCGGGGGGGCATCGCCTACGAGCAGTACTTC. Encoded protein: CASSPRTRRGGIAYEQYF.

CDR3 in DNA: TGTGCCAGCTCCCCCCCGGGGGCTAGCGGTTTCCAAGAGACCCAGTACTTC. Encoded protein: CASSPPGASGFQETQYF. This chain links TRBV18 with TRBJ2-5, with D perhaps matching TRBD2 (7 bases). The CDR3 runs to 17 residues. Trimming cost V 6 bases and J 1 base, with 21 bases left between them. The germline V gene encodes CDR1 KGHSH and CDR2 LQKENI.

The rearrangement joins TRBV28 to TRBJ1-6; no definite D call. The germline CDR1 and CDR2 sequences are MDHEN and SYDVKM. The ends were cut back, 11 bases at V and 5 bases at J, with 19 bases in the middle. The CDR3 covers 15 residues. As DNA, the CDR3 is TGTGCCGGATCATCAAACCCCCTTCATAATTCACCCCTCCACTTT. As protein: CAGSSNPLHNSPLHF.

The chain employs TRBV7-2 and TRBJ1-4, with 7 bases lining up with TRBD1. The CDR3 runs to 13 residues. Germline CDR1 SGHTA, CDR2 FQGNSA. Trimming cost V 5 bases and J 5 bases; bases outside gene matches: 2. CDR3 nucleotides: TGTGCCAGCAGCGTAGGGGGCAATGAAAAACTGTTTTTT. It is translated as CASSVGGNEKLFF.

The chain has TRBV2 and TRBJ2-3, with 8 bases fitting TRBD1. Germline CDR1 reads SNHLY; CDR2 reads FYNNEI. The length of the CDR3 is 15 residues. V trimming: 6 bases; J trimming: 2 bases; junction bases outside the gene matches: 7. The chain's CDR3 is CASRPGQGFTDTQYF. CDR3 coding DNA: TGTGCCAGCAGACCCGGACAGGGATTCACAGATACGCAGTATTTT.

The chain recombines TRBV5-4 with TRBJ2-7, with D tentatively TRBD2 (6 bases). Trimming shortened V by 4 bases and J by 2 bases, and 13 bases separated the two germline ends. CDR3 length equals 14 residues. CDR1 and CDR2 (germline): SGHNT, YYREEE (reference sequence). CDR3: CASSGGGLAYEQYF. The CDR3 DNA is TGTGCCAGCAGCGGTGGGGGGTTGGCCTACGAGCAGTACTTC.

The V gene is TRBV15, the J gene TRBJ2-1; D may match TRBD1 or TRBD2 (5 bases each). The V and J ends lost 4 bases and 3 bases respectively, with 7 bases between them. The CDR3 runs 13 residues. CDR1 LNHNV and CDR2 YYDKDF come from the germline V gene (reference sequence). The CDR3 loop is CATSKGRYNEQFF. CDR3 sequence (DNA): TGTGCCACCAGCAAGGGACGCTACAATGAGCAGTTCTTC. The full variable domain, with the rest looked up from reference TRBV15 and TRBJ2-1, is DAMVIQNPRYQVTQFGKPVTLSCSQTLNHNVMYWYQQKSSQAPKLLFHYYDKDFNNEADTPDNFQSRRPNTSFCFLDIRSPGLGDTAMYLCATSKGRYNEQFFGPGTRLTVL.

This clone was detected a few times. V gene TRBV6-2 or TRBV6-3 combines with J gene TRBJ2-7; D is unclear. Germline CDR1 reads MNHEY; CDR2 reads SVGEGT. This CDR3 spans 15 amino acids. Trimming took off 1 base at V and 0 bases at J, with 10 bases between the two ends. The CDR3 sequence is CASSYFLRGSYEQYF. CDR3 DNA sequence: TGTGCCAGCAGTTACTTCCTCCGTGGCTCCTACGAGCAGTACTTC.

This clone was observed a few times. In nucleotides, the CDR3 is TGCGGGGGGAGATTTAATGAAAAACTGTTTTTT. It yields the protein CGGRFNEKLFF. The V call is TRBV20-1, the J call TRBJ1-4; the D gene is possibly TRBD1 (5 bases). The CDR3 covers 11 residues. Germline assignment: CDR1 DFQATT and CDR2 SNEGSKA (reference sequence).

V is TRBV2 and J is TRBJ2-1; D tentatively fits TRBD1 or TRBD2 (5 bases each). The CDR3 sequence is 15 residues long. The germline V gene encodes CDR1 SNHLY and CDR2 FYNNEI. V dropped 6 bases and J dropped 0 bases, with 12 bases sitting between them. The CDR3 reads CASSVGTASYNEQFF. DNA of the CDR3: TGTGCCAGCAGCGTCGGGACGGCCTCCTACAATGAGCAGTTCTTC.

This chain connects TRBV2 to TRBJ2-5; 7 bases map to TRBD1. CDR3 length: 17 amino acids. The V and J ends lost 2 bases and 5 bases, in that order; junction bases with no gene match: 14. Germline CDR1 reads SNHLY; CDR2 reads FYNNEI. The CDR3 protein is CASSERGRRQGGETQYF. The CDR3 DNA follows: TGTGCCAGCAGTGAAAGGGGACGTCGACAGGGTGGGGAGACCCAGTACTTC.

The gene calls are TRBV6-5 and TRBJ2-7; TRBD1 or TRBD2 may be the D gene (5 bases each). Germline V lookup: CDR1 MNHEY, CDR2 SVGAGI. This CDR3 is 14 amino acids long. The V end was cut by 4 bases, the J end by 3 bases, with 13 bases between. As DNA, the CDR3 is TGTGCCAGCAGTTCCCCGGGGCGGAACTACGAGCAGTACTTC. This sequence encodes CASSSPGRNYEQYF.

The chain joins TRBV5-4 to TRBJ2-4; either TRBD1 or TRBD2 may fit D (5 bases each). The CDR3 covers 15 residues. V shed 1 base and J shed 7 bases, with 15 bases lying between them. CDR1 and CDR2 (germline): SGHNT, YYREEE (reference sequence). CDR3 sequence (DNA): TGTGCCAGCAGCTTGAAAGGGACCACCAGGAACATTCAGTACTTC. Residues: CASSLKGTTRNIQYF.

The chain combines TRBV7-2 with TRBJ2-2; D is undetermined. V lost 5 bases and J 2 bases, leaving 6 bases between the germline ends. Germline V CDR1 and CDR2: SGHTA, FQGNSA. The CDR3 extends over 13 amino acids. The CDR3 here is CASSGKNTGELFF. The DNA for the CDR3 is TGTGCCAGCAGCGGAAAAAACACCGGGGAGCTGTTTTTT. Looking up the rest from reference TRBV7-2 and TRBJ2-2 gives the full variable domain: GAGVSQSPSNKVTEKGKDVELRCDPISGHTALYWYRQSLGQGLEFLIYFQGNSAPDKSGLPSDRFSAERTGGSVSTLTIQRTQQEDSAVYLCASSGKNTGELFFGEGSRLTVL.

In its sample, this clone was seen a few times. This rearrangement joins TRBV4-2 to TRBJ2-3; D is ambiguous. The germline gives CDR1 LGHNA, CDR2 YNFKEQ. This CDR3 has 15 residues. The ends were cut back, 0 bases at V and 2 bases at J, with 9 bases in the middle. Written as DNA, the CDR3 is TGTGCCAGCAGCCAAGATTGGGCGTCCACAGATACGCAGTATTTT. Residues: CASSQDWASTDTQYF.